A selection of T cell receptor beta chains follows, all from one sample in a study of cytomegalovirus exposure and HLA in healthy donors. Clones were read by immunoSEQ multiplex PCR, and TCRdb kept only the in-frame ones, dropping some. The top ten hold around 0.96% of the sample, which has around 300,000 clones, roughly 86% seen once. The specimen was PBMCs. These receptor sequences come from a man aged 25 to 40 in good health and CMV-seronegative. Both conserved end residues are part of each CDR3. The order of the fields is clone size, CDR3 length, J gene, D gene, V gene, CDR3 DNA, CDR3 protein. A D gene is named only where the DNA matches it firmly. Size values are once, few and many counts, or a class for expanded clones, and some rows have none.

>NA|12|TRBJ2-1|TRBD2|TRBV27
TGTGCCAGCAAGCGGGGGTGGTCTGAGCAGTTCTTC
CASKRGWSEQFF
>NA|15|TRBJ1-6|TRBD1|TRBV6-6
TGTGCCAGCAGTTACTGGACAGGGGATAATTCACCCCTCCACTTT
CASSYWTGDNSPLHF
>once|15|TRBJ2-7|NA|TRBV5-1
TGCGCCAGCAGCTTGAACGAACAGGGTCGCTACGAGCAGTACTTC
CASSLNEQGRYEQYF
>NA|15|TRBJ1-6|TRBD1|TRBV5-6
TGTGCCAGCAGCAAAGGGACAGGGGTAAGCTCACCCCTCCACTTT
CASSKGTGVSSPLHF
>NA|16|TRBJ2-3|NA|TRBV11-2
TGTGCCAGCAGCCCCCCGTCGGGGGAGAGCACAGATACGCAGTATTTT
CASSPPSGESTDTQYF
>NA|13|TRBJ2-3|TRBD1|TRBV2
TGTGCCACCTGGACAGGAGGCACAGATACGCAGTATTTT
CATWTGGTDTQYF
>NA|13|TRBJ2-3|NA|TRBV19
TGTGCCAGTAGACAATTGGTGACAGATACGCAGTATTTT
CASRQLVTDTQYF
>NA|14|TRBJ2-7|NA|TRBV10-3
TGTGCCATGACCCCCCGCAGGCAAACCTACGAGCAGTACTTC
CAMTPRRQTYEQYF
>NA|14|TRBJ2-5|TRBD1|TRBV19
TGTGCCAGTAGTGTATGGACAGGGCAAGAGACCCAGTACTTC
CASSVWTGQETQYF
>NA|14|TRBJ2-1|TRBD1|TRBV5-1
TGCGCCAGCAGCTCAGGGGGAACTAACAATGAGCAGTTCTTC
CASSSGGTNNEQFF
>NA|16|TRBJ2-1|NA|TRBV5-6
TGTGCCAGCAGCTTAATTGGCGGGGGCATATACAATGAGCAGTTCTTC
CASSLIGGGIYNEQFF
>NA|13|TRBJ2-3|NA|TRBV29-1
TGCAGCGTTGACAGGGGTAGCACAGATACGCAGTATTTT
CSVDRGSTDTQYF
>NA|14|TRBJ1-4|NA|TRBV6-1
TGTGCCAGCAGTGAGGGTAGAGGAAACGAAAAACTGTTTTTT
CASSEGRGNEKLFF
>NA|13|TRBJ2-7|NA|TRBV5-1
TGCGCCAGCAGCCCCCTCGGGTCCTACGAGCAGTACTTC
CASSPLGSYEQYF
>NA|13|TRBJ1-1|NA|TRBV5-4
TGTGCCAGCAGCGTGGACAGTCACACTGAAGCTTTCTTT
CASSVDSHTEAFF
>NA|13|TRBJ2-5|TRBD1|TRBV6-5
TGTGCCAGCAGTCGCCCGGACAGGGGGGCCCAGTACTTC
CASSRPDRGAQYF
>once|15|TRBJ2-7|TRBD2|TRBV5-1
TGCGCCAGCAGCTTAAGTACCGCGGGGGGGCGGGAGCAGTACTTC
CASSLSTAGGREQYF
>NA|17|TRBJ2-7|TRBD2|TRBV27
TGTGCCAGCAGTTTATCCCCTAGCGGGGGGGGCGGGGGCGAGCAGTACTTC
CASSLSPSGGGGGEQYF
>NA|17|TRBJ1-5|TRBD1|TRBV19
TGTGCCAGTAGTATAACCGGGACAGGCCCCTTCAATCAGCCCCAGCATTTT
CASSITGTGPFNQPQHF